The 9 T cell receptor beta chains listed next were all sequenced from one sample in a study of CD8+CD57+ T cells in acquired aplastic anemia. Patients who underwent sequencing had shown CD8+CD57+ cell expansion by flow cytometry. The TCR beta profiling, which covered VDJ combination and CDR3 sequence, was carried out using genomic DNA as the template. One entry per CDR3 protein results from TCRdb running MiXCR on the reads. The sample holds approximately 260,000 distinct CDR3 sequences, 82% seen once. The sample consisted of sorted CD4+, CD8+, or CD8+CD57+ T cells (not recorded which) from PBMCs. The receptors originated from a human donor with aplastic anemia.

As to this clonotype: One end of the junction fails to match germline, which may point to a read error. The chain couples TRBV7-9 to TRBJ2-3; 9 bases match TRBD2. Germline V gene lookup returns CDR1 SEHNR and CDR2 FQNEAQ (reference sequence). The CDR3 contains 14 residues. The CDR3 bases are TGTGCCAGCAGCTTTCAGGGAAGCGGGGGGACCGAGGATTTT. This translates into CASSFQGSGGTEDF.

The rearrangement uses TRBV7-8 and TRBJ1-2, with D hard to call. CDR1 is SGHVS and CDR2 is FQNEAQ in the germline V gene. This CDR3 region has 14 residues. Trimming removed 5 bases from V and 4 bases from J, with 14 bases in between. The DNA for the CDR3 is TGTGCCAGCAGCGCAACGGACCGACTCTATGGCTACACCTTC. Amino acids: CASSATDRLYGYTF. The complete variable domain, with remaining parts taken from reference TRBV7-8 and TRBJ1-2, reads GAGVSQSPRYKVAKRGQDVALRCDPISGHVSLFWYQQALGQGPEFLTYFQNEAQLDKSGLPSDRFFAERPEGSVSTLKIQRTQQEDSAVYLCASSATDRLYGYTFGSGTRLTVV.

The rearrangement uses TRBV20-1 and TRBJ1-2; D is possibly TRBD1 (6 bases). The CDR3 has 13 amino acids. The germline CDR1 and CDR2 sequences are DFQATT and SNEGSKA (reference sequence). V lost 6 bases, J lost 5 bases, and 16 bases lay in between. The DNA of the CDR3 is TGCAGTGCCGACCCGGGACACACGTATGGCTACACCTTC. Its translation: CSADPGHTYGYTF.

Comment on this clonotype: It is unclear where the CDR3 begins or ends on the DNA, so no DNA is shown, and the CDR3 is as TCRdb lists it. The chain carries TRBV9 and TRBJ2-7; the table's TRBD1 call for D was not verified on the DNA. With termini counted, the CDR3 has 13 amino acids. CDR1 and CDR2 from the germline V gene are SGDLS and YYNGEE. CDR3 region: CASSVGPETQYFV.

V is TRBV11-2 and J is TRBJ2-3, with no clear D. The CDR3 runs 14 residues. V was cut by 5 bases and J by 6 bases, with 15 bases left in between. Per germline, CDR1 SGHAT and CDR2 FQNNGV. This CDR3 is CASSLSWGTDTQYF. CDR3 nucleotide sequence: TGTGCCAGCAGCCTATCTTGGGGTACCGATACGCAGTATTTT.

This clonotype occurred a few times. The V call is TRBV5-1, the J call TRBJ2-7, with TRBD2 identical over 9 bases. CDR1 SGHRS and CDR2 YFSETQ come from the germline V gene. The V gene end was trimmed by 4 bases and the J gene end by 2 bases; junction bases not matched to a gene: 7. CDR3 length equals 15 residues. The CDR3 bases are TGCGCCAGCAGCCAGAGCGGGGGGCGTACCTACGAGCAGTACTTC. Translated, it gives CASSQSGGRTYEQYF.

The rearrangement links TRBV11-1 to TRBJ2-3; no clear D gene. Trimming pared 4 bases from V and 6 bases from J, leaving 8 bases between. CDR1 is SGHAT and CDR2 is FQDESV in the germline V gene (reference sequence). This CDR3 is 12 amino acids long. The CDR3 region is CASSYESDTQYF. CDR3 in DNA: TGTGCCAGCAGCTATGAGAGCGATACGCAGTATTTT.

Comments on this clonotype: The conserved phenylalanine or tryptophan normally closing the CDR3 is absent here, so this likely arose from a read error. It is unclear where the CDR3 begins or ends on the DNA, so no DNA is shown, and the CDR3 is as TCRdb lists it. This chain connects TRBV19 to TRBJ1-6. Per the germline V gene, CDR1 is LNHDA and CDR2 is SQIVND (reference sequence). The CDR3 spans 16 residues, counting both ends. The CDR3 spells CASSLADGGYNEPLFV.

The chain links TRBV7-2 to TRBJ2-1, with D possibly being TRBD2 (6 bases). The CDR3 has 16 residues. V was clipped by 1 base and J by 11 bases, with 21 bases between them. CDR1 is SGHTA, CDR2 FQGNSA, per germline. The CDR3 DNA is TGTGCCAGCAGCTTAGGAGCGGGCGTCGCGAGTACTCAGCAGTTCTTC. This translates into CASSLGAGVASTQQFF.